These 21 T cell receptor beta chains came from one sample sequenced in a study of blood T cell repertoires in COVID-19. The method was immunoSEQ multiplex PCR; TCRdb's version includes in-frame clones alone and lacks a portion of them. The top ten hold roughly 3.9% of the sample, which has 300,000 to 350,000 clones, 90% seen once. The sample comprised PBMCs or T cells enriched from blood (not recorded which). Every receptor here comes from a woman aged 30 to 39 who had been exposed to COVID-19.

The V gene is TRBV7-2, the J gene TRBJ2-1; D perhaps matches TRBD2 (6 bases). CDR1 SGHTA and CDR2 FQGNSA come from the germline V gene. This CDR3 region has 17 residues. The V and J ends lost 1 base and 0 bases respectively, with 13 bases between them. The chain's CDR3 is CASSLVMGRGSYNEQFF. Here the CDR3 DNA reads TGTGCCAGCAGCTTAGTAATGGGGCGGGGCTCCTACAATGAGCAGTTCTTC.

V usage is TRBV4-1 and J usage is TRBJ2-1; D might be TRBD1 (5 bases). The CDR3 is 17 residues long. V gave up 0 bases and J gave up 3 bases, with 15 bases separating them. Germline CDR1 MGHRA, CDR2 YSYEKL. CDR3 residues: CASSQDRTLQRYNEQFF. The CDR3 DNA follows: TGCGCCAGCAGCCAAGATCGGACATTACAACGCTACAATGAGCAGTTCTTC.

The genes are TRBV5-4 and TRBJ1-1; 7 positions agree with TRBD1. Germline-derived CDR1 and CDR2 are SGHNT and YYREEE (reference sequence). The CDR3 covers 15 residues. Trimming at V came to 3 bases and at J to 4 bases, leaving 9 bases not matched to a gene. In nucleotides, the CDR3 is TGTGCCAGCAGCTGGTCGGACAGGTTCGGCACTGAAGCTTTCTTT. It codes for CASSWSDRFGTEAFF.

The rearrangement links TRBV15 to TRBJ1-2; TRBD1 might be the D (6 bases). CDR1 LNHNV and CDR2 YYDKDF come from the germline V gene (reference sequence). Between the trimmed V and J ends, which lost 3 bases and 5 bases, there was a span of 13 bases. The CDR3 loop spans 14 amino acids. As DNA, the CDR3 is TGTGCCACCAGCAGCTCGGACAGTCAATATGGCTACACCTTC. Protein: CATSSSDSQYGYTF.

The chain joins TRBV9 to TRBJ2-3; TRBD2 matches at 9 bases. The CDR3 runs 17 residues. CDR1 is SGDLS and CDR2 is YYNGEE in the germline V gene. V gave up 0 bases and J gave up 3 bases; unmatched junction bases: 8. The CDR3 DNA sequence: TGTGCCAGCAGCGTAGATGTCTGGCGGGGGGGGACAGATACGCAGTATTTT. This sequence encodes CASSVDVWRGGTDTQYF.

CDR3 bases: TGTGCCAGCAGCTTAGCGGGGGGCGTCGGGGAGCTGTTTTTT. Amino acid sequence: CASSLAGGVGELFF. The V and J genes are TRBV28 and TRBJ2-2, with 10 bases aligning to TRBD2. This CDR3 has 14 amino acids. V trimming: 6 bases; J trimming: 7 bases; junction bases outside the gene matches: 5. CDR1 is MDHEN and CDR2 is SYDVKM in the germline V gene.

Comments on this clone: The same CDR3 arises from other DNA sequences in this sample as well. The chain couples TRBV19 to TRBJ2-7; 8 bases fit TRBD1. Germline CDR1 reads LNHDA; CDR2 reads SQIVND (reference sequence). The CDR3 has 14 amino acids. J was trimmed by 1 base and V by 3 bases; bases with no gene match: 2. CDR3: CASSIGQGSYEQYF. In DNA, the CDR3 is TGTGCCAGTAGTATTGGACAGGGTTCCTACGAGCAGTACTTC.

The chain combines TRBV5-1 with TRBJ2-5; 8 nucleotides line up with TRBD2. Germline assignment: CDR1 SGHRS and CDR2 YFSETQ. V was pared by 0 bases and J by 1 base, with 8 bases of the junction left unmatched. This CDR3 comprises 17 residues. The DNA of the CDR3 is TGCGCCAGCAGCTTGGACTTAGATAGCGGGGCCCAAGAGACCCAGTACTTC. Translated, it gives CASSLDLDSGAQETQYF.

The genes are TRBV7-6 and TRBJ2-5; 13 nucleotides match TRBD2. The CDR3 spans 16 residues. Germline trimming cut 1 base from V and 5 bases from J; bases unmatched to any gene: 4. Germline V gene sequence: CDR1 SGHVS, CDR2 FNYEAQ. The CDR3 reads CASSLVWTSGGETQYF. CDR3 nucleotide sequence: TGTGCCAGCAGCTTAGTATGGACTAGCGGGGGCGAGACCCAGTACTTC.

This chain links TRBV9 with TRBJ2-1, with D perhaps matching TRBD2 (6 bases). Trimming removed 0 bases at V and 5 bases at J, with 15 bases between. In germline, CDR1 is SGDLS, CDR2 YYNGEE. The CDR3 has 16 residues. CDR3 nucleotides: TGTGCCAGCAGCGTAGCCGTCGGGGGTCTCCACAATGAGCAGTTCTTC. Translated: CASSVAVGGLHNEQFF.

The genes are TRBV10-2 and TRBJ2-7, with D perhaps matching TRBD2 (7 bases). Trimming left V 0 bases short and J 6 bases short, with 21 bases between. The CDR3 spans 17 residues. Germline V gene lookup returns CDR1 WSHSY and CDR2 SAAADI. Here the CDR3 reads CASSESMALGGAIEQYF. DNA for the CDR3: TGCGCCAGCAGTGAGTCGATGGCTTTAGGGGGGGCCATCGAGCAGTACTTC.

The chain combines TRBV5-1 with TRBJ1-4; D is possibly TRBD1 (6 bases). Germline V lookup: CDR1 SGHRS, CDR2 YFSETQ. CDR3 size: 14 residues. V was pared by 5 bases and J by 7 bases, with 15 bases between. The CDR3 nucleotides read TGCGCCAGCAGTACCGGGACACGCAGTGAAAAACTGTTTTTT. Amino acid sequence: CASSTGTRSEKLFF.

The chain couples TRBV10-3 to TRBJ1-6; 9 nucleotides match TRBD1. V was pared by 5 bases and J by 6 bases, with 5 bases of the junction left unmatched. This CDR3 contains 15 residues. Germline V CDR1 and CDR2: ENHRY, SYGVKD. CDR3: CAISNPGQGNSPLHF. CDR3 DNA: TGTGCCATCAGTAACCCGGGACAGGGTAATTCACCCCTCCACTTT.

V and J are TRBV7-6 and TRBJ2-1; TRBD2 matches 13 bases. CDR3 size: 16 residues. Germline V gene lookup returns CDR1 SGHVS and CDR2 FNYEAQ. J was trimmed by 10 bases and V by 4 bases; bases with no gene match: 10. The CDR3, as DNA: TGTGCCAGCAGCTCGGGACTAGCGGGACCAATAGGGGAGCAGTTCTTC. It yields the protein CASSSGLAGPIGEQFF.

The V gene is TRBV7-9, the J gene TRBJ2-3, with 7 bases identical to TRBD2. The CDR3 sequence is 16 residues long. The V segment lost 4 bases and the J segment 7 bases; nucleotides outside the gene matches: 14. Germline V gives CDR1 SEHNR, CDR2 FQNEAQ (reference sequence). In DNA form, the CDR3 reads TGTGCCAGCAGCTCCAGGGTTTCCCCAAGCGGGAATACGCAGTATTTT. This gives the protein CASSSRVSPSGNTQYF.

The CDR3 DNA reads as TGTGCCAGCAGGGAGGGACTCACGGGAGAGACCCAGTACTTC. This gives the protein CASREGLTGETQYF. The V gene is TRBV2, the J gene TRBJ2-5; D possibly corresponds to TRBD2 (6 bases). Germline V lookup: CDR1 SNHLY, CDR2 FYNNEI. V was pared by 6 bases and J by 4 bases, with 15 bases between. This CDR3 contains 14 residues.

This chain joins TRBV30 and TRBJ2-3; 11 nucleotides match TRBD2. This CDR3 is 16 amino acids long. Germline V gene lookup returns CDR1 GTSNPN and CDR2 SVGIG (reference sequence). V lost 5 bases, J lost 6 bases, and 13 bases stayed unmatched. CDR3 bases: TGTGCCTGGGGATCCCGGCTAGCGGGGGGTAGGGATACGCAGTATTTT. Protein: CAWGSRLAGGRDTQYF.

The CDR3 DNA reads TGTGCCAGCAGTCAAGACAGGGTTCCGAACACTGAAGCTTTCTTT. Translation gives CASSQDRVPNTEAFF. J is TRBJ1-1 and V is TRBV7-3, with 7 bases that match TRBD1. J was trimmed by 1 base and V by 6 bases; bases with no gene match: 8. Per germline, CDR1 SGHTA and CDR2 FQGTGA. The CDR3 loop spans 15 amino acids.

DNA of the CDR3: TGTGCCAGTAGTATCCCAGCTCACAGGAACACTGAAGCTTTCTTT. Translated: CASSIPAHRNTEAFF. V usage is TRBV19 and J usage is TRBJ1-1, with D unclear. The CDR3 covers 15 residues. Trimming left V 3 bases short and J 1 base short, with 12 bases between. Germline CDR1 and CDR2: LNHDA and SQIVND (reference sequence).

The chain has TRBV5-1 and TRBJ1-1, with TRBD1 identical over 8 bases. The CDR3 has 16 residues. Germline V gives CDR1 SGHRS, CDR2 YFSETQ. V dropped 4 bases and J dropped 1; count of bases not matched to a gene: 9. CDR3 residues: CASSPPWTGRNTEAFF. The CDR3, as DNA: TGCGCCAGCAGCCCCCCATGGACAGGGAGGAACACTGAAGCTTTCTTT. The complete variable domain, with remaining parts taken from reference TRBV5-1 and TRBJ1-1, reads KAGVTQTPRYLIKTRGQQVTLSCSPISGHRSVSWYQQTPGQGLQFLFEYFSETQRNKGNFPGRFSGRQFSNSRSEMNVSTLELGDSALYLCASSPPWTGRNTEAFFGQGTRLTVV.

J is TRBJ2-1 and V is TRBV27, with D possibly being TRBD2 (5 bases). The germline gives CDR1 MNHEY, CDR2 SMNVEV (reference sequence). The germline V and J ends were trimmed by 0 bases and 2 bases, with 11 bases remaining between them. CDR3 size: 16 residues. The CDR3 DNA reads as TGTGCCAGCAGTTTATCGAGAGGGATCGCCTACAATGAGCAGTTCTTC. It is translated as CASSLSRGIAYNEQFF.